These 26 T cell receptor beta chains originate from one sample sequenced in a study of glioma-infiltrating T cells. TCR alpha and beta CDR3 regions were amplified from RNA using iRepertoire nested multiplex PCR. TCRdb fed the multiplex PCR reads into MiXCR, producing one record per CDR3 protein. Here the sample spans 300,000 to 400,000 distinct CDR3 sequences, 41% being singletons. Sequencing was carried out using glioma tissue, nonneoplastic brain tissue, or PBMCs (not recorded which). Receptors were obtained from a human donor with low-grade glioma or glioblastoma, undergoing nonglioma brain surgery, or in good health (not recorded which).

This clonotype showed up many times. The chain uses TRBV27 and TRBJ1-1; 7 bases fit TRBD1. The CDR3 contains 14 residues. From germline, CDR1 is MNHEY and CDR2 SMNVEV (reference sequence). V trimming: 2 bases; J trimming: 3 bases; junction bases outside the gene matches: 3. CDR3 loop: CASSLNRGDTEAFF. The CDR3 bases are TGTGCCAGCAGTTTAAACAGGGGAGACACTGAAGCTTTCTTT.

CDR3 bases: TGTGCCAGCAGGGTAGCGGGTCCCCCCTACGAGCAGTACTTC. It yields the protein CASRVAGPPYEQYF. The chain has TRBV6-2 or TRBV6-3 and TRBJ2-7; 7 bases fit TRBD2. Per the germline V gene, CDR1 is MNHEY and CDR2 is SVGEGT. The J segment lost 2 bases and the V segment lost 6 bases, leaving 7 bases of the junction unmatched. This CDR3 has 14 residues.

The sample holds many counts of this clonotype. The chain recombines TRBV7-2 with TRBJ1-5; D is unclear. Germline CDR1 SGHTA, CDR2 FQGNSA. The CDR3 is made up of 14 amino acids. V lost 2 bases to trimming and J lost 1 base, with 6 bases between them. The CDR3 sequence is CASSLFRSNQPQHF. Written as DNA, the CDR3 is TGTGCCAGCAGCTTATTTAGGAGCAATCAGCCCCAGCATTTT.

This sequence joins TRBV5-4 and TRBJ1-1, with TRBD1 matching 9 bases. Germline CDR1 reads SGHNT; CDR2 reads YYREEE (reference sequence). CDR3 length: 15 amino acids. After removal of 4 bases from V and 7 bases from J, the junction contained 11 bases not matched to a gene. This CDR3 reads CASSTYRGRYDEAFF. The CDR3 DNA reads TGTGCCAGCAGCACCTACAGGGGGCGTTATGATGAAGCTTTCTTT.

This clonotype has a handful of counts. The genes are TRBV12-3 or TRBV12-4 and TRBJ1-2; D is uncertain. Trimming took off 0 bases at V and 4 bases at J, with 9 bases between the two ends. The CDR3 covers 14 residues. CDR3 DNA: TGTGCCAGCAGTTTAGCGCGGTCTCCCTATGGCTACACCTTC. As protein: CASSLARSPYGYTF.

This clonotype was counted once. The chain joins TRBV28 to TRBJ1-1, with D possibly matching TRBD1 (5 bases). V lost 5 bases, J lost 7 bases, and 17 bases lay in between. The germline V gene has CDR1 MDHEN and CDR2 SYDVKM. The CDR3 covers 14 residues. This CDR3 reads CASSLIKRGNEAFF. CDR3 bases: TGTGCCAGCAGTCTGATAAAAAGGGGCAATGAAGCTTTCTTT.

Only a few counts were recorded for this clonotype. The gene calls are TRBV5-1 and TRBJ2-7; TRBD1 matches at 7 bases. Germline CDR1 reads SGHRS; CDR2 reads YFSETQ. J lost 2 bases, V lost 3 bases, and 5 bases had no gene match. This CDR3 region has 14 residues. The CDR3 loop reads CASSYRDSAYEQYF. DNA of the CDR3: TGCGCCAGCAGCTACCGGGACAGCGCCTACGAGCAGTACTTC.

V and J are TRBV4-3 and TRBJ2-6; the match to TRBD2 covers 7 bases. The CDR3 extends over 19 amino acids. Germline V gene data show CDR1 as LGHNA and CDR2 as YSLEER. J was trimmed by 4 bases and V by 1 base; bases with no gene match: 13. The CDR3 DNA reads TGCGCCAGCAGCCAAGGGGAGATGGGAGGGCCTGCCGGGGCCAACGTCCTGACTTTC. As protein: CASSQGEMGGPAGANVLTF.

The chain is built from TRBV6-2 or TRBV6-3 and TRBJ2-1, with a possible D match to TRBD2 (6 bases). The V end lost 0 bases, the J end lost 10 bases, and 22 bases lay between the germline ends. CDR1 is MNHEY and CDR2 is SVGEGT in the germline V gene. The CDR3 is made up of 17 amino acids. CDR3 nucleotide sequence: TGTGCCAGCAGTTACTCAGGCAAGCGGGTGCTTTGGAGCGAGCAGTTCTTC. This encodes CASSYSGKRVLWSEQFF.

The gene calls are TRBV29-1 and TRBJ2-2; the D is unclear. There are 15 residues in the CDR3. The germline CDR1 and CDR2 sequences are SQVTM and ANQGSEA. The germline V and J ends were trimmed by 7 bases and 2 bases, with 17 bases remaining between them. In nucleotides, the CDR3 is TGCAGCGGAAGTCGGTGGGGTGACAACACCGGGGAGCTGTTTTTT. Amino acid sequence: CSGSRWGDNTGELFF.

This clonotype was seen only a few times. The chain employs TRBV4-2 and TRBJ2-4, with 8 bases that match TRBD2. The J segment lost 7 bases and the V segment lost 0 bases, leaving 8 bases of the junction unmatched. Germline V CDR1 and CDR2: LGHNA, YNFKEQ. The CDR3 totals 16 residues. The CDR3 is CASSQDWTKRGNIQYF. The DNA for the CDR3 is TGTGCCAGCAGCCAAGATTGGACCAAGCGGGGGAACATTCAGTACTTC.

This clonotype has at least ten counts. This chain uses TRBV2 with TRBJ1-2; D is ambiguous. Germline assignment: CDR1 SNHLY and CDR2 FYNNEI. Trimming shortened V by 6 bases and J by 7 bases, and 12 bases separated the two germline ends. CDR3 length: 12 amino acids. In DNA, the CDR3 is TGTGCCAGCAGCCGCCCGGGGAGTGGCTACACCTTC. It encodes CASSRPGSGYTF. Full variable domain (outside the CDR3, taken from reference TRBV2 and TRBJ1-2): EPEVTQTPSHQVTQMGQEVILRCVPISNHLYFYWYRQILGQKVEFLVSFYNNEISEKSEIFDDQFSVERPDGSNFTLKIRSTKLEDSAMYFCASSRPGSGYTFGSGTRLTVV.

This clonotype was seen ten or more times. V is TRBV28 and J is TRBJ2-2; D gene unclear. The germline gives CDR1 MDHEN, CDR2 SYDVKM. V was cut by 5 bases and J by 5 bases, with 3 bases left in between. There are 11 residues in the CDR3. CDR3 region: CASSSTGELFF. The DNA of the CDR3 is TGTGCCAGCAGTAGTACCGGGGAGCTGTTTTTT.

This sequence joins TRBV6-1 and TRBJ2-7; maybe TRBD1 (6 bases). CDR3 length: 14 amino acids. V lost 6 bases and J lost 3, with 15 bases in between. Germline CDR1 MNHNS, CDR2 SASEGT. CDR3 region: CASSRPKGGYEQYF. Here the CDR3 DNA reads TGTGCCAGCAGCCGACCGAAAGGGGGCTACGAGCAGTACTTC.

This clonotype was counted only a few times. CDR3 residues: CASRRDRPTHEQFF. The CDR3 DNA reads TGTGCCAGCAGAAGGGACAGGCCGACCCATGAGCAGTTCTTC. The rearrangement uses TRBV2 and TRBJ2-1; TRBD1 matches at 8 bases. The CDR3 consists of 14 residues. Trimming at V came to 6 bases and at J to 8 bases, leaving 9 bases not matched to a gene. The germline V gene encodes CDR1 SNHLY and CDR2 FYNNEI.

This clonotype was recorded a few times. The gene calls are TRBV3-1 and TRBJ2-4; the match to TRBD2 covers 10 bases. V lost 8 bases, J lost 1 base, and 5 bases stayed unmatched. The CDR3 sequence is 15 residues long. Per the germline V gene, CDR1 is LGHDT and CDR2 is YNNKEL (reference sequence). The CDR3 loop is CASALTSGAKNIQYF. The CDR3 DNA reads as TGTGCCAGCGCCTTGACTAGCGGGGCCAAAAACATTCAGTACTTC.

To note about this clonotype: One junction end disagrees with the germline gene, perhaps due to a read error. V and J are TRBV27 and TRBJ2-7; D unclear. The tail of the sequence fits TRBJ2-5 better, so the J call may be wrong. Looked up from germline, CDR1 is MNHEY and CDR2 is SMNVEV (reference sequence). CDR3 length: 11 residues. In DNA, the CDR3 is TGTGCCAACAGTTTTCGAGAGACCCAGTACTTC. Translation: CANSFRETQYF.

Worth noting for this clonotype: This could be a read error, since a much larger clone is one nucleotide away. This chain uses TRBV6-2 or TRBV6-3 with TRBJ1-1; D possibly corresponds to TRBD1 (5 bases). Trimming cost V 1 base and J 3 bases, with 12 bases left between them. The CDR3 runs 15 residues. Germline V gives CDR1 MNHEY, CDR2 SVGEGT. This CDR3 is CASSYCFRVDTEAFF. CDR3 bases: TGTGCCAGCAGTTACTGTTTCAGGGTGGACACTGAAGCTTTCTTT.

This chain connects TRBV28 to TRBJ2-5; the D is unclear. CDR1 and CDR2 from the germline V gene are MDHEN and SYDVKM. CDR3 length equals 14 residues. Between the trimmed V and J ends, which lost 2 bases and 0 bases, there was a span of 7 bases. The CDR3 here is CASSLGQYQETQYF. Here the CDR3 DNA reads TGTGCCAGCAGTTTAGGGCAGTACCAAGAGACCCAGTACTTC.

In this sample, this clonotype turned up a few times. The chain employs TRBV19 and TRBJ2-1, with 11 bases matching TRBD2. J gave up 1 base and V 10 bases, and 3 bases lay outside the gene matches. The germline gives CDR1 LNHDA, CDR2 SQIVND (reference sequence). CDR3 length: 14 residues. For the CDR3, the DNA is TGTGCCACCTCTAGCGGGGGGTCCTACAATGAGCAGTTCTTC. Protein sequence: CATSSGGSYNEQFF.

Notes on this clonotype: Mismatch with germline at one junction end may stem from a read error. This chain links TRBV7-9 with TRBJ1-1; TRBD1 agrees at 8 bases. Germline CDR1 SEHNR, CDR2 FQNEAQ (reference sequence). The CDR3 loop spans 16 amino acids. Written as DNA, the CDR3 is TGTACCAGCAGCGGGAGACAGGGGCTTATGAACACTGAAGCTTTCTTT. This encodes CTSSGRQGLMNTEAFF. The full variable domain, with the rest looked up from reference TRBV7-9 and TRBJ1-1, is DTGVSQNPRHKITKRGQNVTFRCDPISEHNRLYWYRQTLGQGPEFLTYFQNEAQLEKSRLLSDRFSAERPKGSFSTLEIQRTEQGDSAMYLCTSSGRQGLMNTEAFFGQGTRLTVV.

Concerning this clonotype: The junction does not match germline at one end; this may be a read error. The chain's CDR3 is CSARTSGGPYGQYF. CDR3 sequence (DNA): TGCAGTGCTCGGACTAGCGGGGGTCCCTACGGGCAGTACTTC. The J gene is TRBJ2-7, the V gene TRBV20-1, with 13 bases lining up with TRBD2. CDR1 is DFQATT, CDR2 SNEGSKA, per germline (reference sequence). The CDR3 has 14 amino acids.

The genes are TRBV6-2 or TRBV6-3 and TRBJ2-7; D possibly corresponds to TRBD1 (6 bases). The CDR3 covers 14 residues. CDR1 and CDR2 (germline): MNHEY, SVGEGT. Trimming removed 4 bases at V and 6 bases at J, with 16 bases between. This chain's CDR3 is CASSSRDKGREQYF. CDR3 in DNA: TGTGCCAGCAGTTCCCGGGACAAGGGGCGCGAGCAGTACTTC.

This clonotype was observed a few times. The chain joins TRBV7-2 to TRBJ2-1; 7 bases align to TRBD2. Unmatched junction bases numbered 7, after V lost 5 bases and J lost 3 bases. This CDR3 region has 15 residues. CDR1 is SGHTA and CDR2 is FQGNSA in the germline V gene. Here the CDR3 reads CASSGGGTFYNEQFF. CDR3 nucleotides: TGTGCCAGCAGCGGGGGGGGAACCTTCTACAATGAGCAGTTCTTC.

At least ten counts were recorded for this clonotype. The chain joins TRBV6-1 to TRBJ2-7; 9 nucleotides line up with TRBD1. With 10 bases clipped from V and 2 bases from J, the junction kept 6 bases outside the gene matches. The CDR3 contains 13 residues. CDR1 and CDR2 from the germline V gene are MNHNS and SASEGT. Here the CDR3 reads CATVGQGTYEQYF. The CDR3 nucleotides are TGTGCCACCGTGGGACAGGGAACCTACGAGCAGTACTTC.

Regarding this clonotype: Sequence at one end of the junction differs from germline and may be a read error. The chain has TRBV3-1 and TRBJ2-7; D is possibly TRBD2 (6 bases). The CDR3 extends over 14 amino acids. CDR1 is LGHDT and CDR2 is YNNKEL in the germline V gene (reference sequence). The CDR3 sequence: CATSRDSSSYEKYF. For the CDR3, the DNA is TGTGCCACCAGCCGGGACTCCAGCTCTTACGAGAAGTACTTC.